One and the same sample provided the 8 T cell receptor beta chains below, sequenced in a study of shared clonotypes between healthy human individuals. Profiled with immunoSEQ multiplex PCR; TCRdb holds only in-frame clones, not every one. The repertoire holds 450,000 to 550,000 clones, more than 65% seen once, with approximately 12% in the top ten. Sequenced input: PBMCs. These receptors were collected from a woman aged 40 to 50 in good health. Some clones in this sample may be carry-over from other donors' samples.

This clone is a singleton in its sample. The chain uses TRBV11-1 and TRBJ2-3; D might be TRBD2 (5 bases). The CDR3 totals 14 residues. V lost 2 bases and J 8 bases, leaving 14 bases between the germline ends. Per germline, CDR1 SGHAT and CDR2 FQDESV (reference sequence). The CDR3 reads CASSLIIGSVTQYF. The CDR3 region has the DNA TGTGCCAGCAGCTTAATCATTGGTAGCGTTACGCAGTATTTT.

The chain uses TRBV27 and TRBJ2-1; D possibly uses TRBD1 or TRBD2 (5 bases each). Trimming shortened V by 4 bases and J by 5 bases, and 9 bases separated the two germline ends. Per germline, CDR1 MNHEY and CDR2 SMNVEV (reference sequence). This CDR3 has 13 amino acids. CDR3 coding DNA: TGTGCCAGCAGTTGGGACCATAACAATGAGCAGTTCTTC. It translates to CASSWDHNNEQFF.

This chain uses TRBV4-1 with TRBJ1-5, with 8 bases aligning to TRBD1. There are 16 residues in the CDR3. The ends lost 4 bases at V and 1 base at J; junction bases unmatched: 6. In germline, CDR1 is MGHRA, CDR2 YSYEKL. This CDR3 reads CASSLLTGVSNQPQHF. DNA of the CDR3: TGCGCCAGCAGCCTCTTGACAGGGGTCAGCAATCAGCCCCAGCATTTT.

This clone was picked up a small number of times. The rearrangement links TRBV18 to TRBJ2-5; D unresolved. The V end was cut by 1 base, the J end by 2 bases, with 5 bases between. The CDR3 runs to 13 residues. Germline values: CDR1 KGHSH, CDR2 LQKENI. CDR3 residues: CASSPRQQETQYF. CDR3 coding DNA: TGTGCCAGCTCACCACGGCAGCAAGAGACCCAGTACTTC.

The V gene is TRBV5-3, the J gene TRBJ1-1; no definite D call. TRBV5-3 is placed among ORFs of uncertain function. V was clipped by 1 base and J by 1 base, with 8 bases between them. The CDR3 totals 14 residues. The CDR3 loop is CARSLTDWNTEAFF. For the CDR3, the DNA is TGTGCCAGAAGCTTGACGGACTGGAACACTGAAGCTTTCTTT.

This clone was picked up a small number of times. This rearrangement joins TRBV6-5 to TRBJ1-1, with 8 bases identical to TRBD1. Per the germline V gene, CDR1 is MNHEY and CDR2 is SVGAGI. This CDR3 is 14 amino acids long. The ends lost 6 bases at V and 1 base at J; junction bases unmatched: 4. In DNA form, the CDR3 reads TGTGCCAGCAGACAGGGACAGGCGAACACTGAAGCTTTCTTT. Its translation: CASRQGQANTEAFF.

The genes are TRBV7-7 and TRBJ2-5, with a tentative D call TRBD2 (5 bases). This CDR3 has 13 residues. Deletions cut 5 bases from V and 2 bases from J, with 9 bases between. Germline V gene sequence: CDR1 SSHAT, CDR2 FNYEAQ (reference sequence). The CDR3, as DNA: TGTGCCAGCAGCAAAGGACTGCAAGAGACCCAGTACTTC. It codes for CASSKGLQETQYF. Supplemented by reference TRBV7-7 and TRBJ2-5, the full variable domain reads GAGVSQSPRYKVTKRGQDVTLRCDPISSHATLYWYQQALGQGPEFLTYFNYEAQPDKSGLPSDRFSAERPEGSISTLTIQRTEQRDSAMYRCASSKGLQETQYFGPGTRLLVL.

In its sample, this clone was seen a few times. The V gene is TRBV10-3, the J gene TRBJ2-2; D not certain. Looked up from germline, CDR1 is ENHRY and CDR2 is SYGVKD. The length of the CDR3 is 13 residues. The ends were cut back, 8 bases at V and 1 base at J, with 8 bases in the middle. The CDR3 protein is CAILSGNTGELFF. The CDR3 DNA sequence: TGTGCCATCTTGTCTGGGAACACCGGGGAGCTGTTTTTT.